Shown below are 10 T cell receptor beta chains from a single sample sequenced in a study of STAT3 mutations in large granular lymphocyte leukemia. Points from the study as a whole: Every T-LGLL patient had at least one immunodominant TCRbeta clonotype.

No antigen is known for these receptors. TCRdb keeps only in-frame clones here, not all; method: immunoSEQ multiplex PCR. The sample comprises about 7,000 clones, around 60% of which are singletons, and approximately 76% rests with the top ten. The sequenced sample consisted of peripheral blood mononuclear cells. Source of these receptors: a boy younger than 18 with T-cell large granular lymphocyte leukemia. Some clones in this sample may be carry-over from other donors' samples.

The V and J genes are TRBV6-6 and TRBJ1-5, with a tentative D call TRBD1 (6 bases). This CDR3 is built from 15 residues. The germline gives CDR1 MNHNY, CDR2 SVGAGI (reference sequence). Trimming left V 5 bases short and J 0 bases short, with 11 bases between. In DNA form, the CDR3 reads TGTGCCAGCAGTGCCACAGGGTATAGCAATCAGCCCCAGCATTTT. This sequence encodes CASSATGYSNQPQHF.

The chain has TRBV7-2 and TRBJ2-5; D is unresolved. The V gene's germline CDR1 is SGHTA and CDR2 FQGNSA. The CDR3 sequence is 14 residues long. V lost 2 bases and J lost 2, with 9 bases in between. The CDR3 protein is CASSLTGGQETQYF. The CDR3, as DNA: TGTGCCAGCAGCTTAACGGGCGGACAAGAGACCCAGTACTTC.

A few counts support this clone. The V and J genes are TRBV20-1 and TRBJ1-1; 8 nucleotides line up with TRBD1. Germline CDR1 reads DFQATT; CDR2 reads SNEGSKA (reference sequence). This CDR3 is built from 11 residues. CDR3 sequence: CSLTGGQVAFF. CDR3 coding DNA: TGCAGCCTCACAGGGGGGCAGGTAGCTTTCTTT.

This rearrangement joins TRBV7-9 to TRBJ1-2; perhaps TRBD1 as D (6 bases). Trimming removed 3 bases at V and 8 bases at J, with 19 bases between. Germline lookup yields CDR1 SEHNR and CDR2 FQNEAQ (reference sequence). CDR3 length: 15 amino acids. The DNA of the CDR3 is TGTGCCAGCAGCTTCTTCCCGGACAGCCAAGGCGGCTACACCTTC. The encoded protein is CASSFFPDSQGGYTF.

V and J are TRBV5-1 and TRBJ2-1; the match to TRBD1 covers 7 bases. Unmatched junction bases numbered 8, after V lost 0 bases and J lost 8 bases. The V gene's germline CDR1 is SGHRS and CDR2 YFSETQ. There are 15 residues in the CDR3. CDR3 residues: CASSLGQGAGDEQFF. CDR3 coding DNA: TGCGCCAGCAGCTTGGGACAGGGCGCCGGAGATGAGCAGTTCTTC.

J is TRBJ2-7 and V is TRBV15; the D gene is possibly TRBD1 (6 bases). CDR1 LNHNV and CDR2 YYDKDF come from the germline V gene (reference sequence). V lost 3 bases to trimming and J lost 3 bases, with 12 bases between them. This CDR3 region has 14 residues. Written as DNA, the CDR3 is TGTGCCACCAGCAGCTCTCAGACAGGCTACGAGCAGTACTTC. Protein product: CATSSSQTGYEQYF.

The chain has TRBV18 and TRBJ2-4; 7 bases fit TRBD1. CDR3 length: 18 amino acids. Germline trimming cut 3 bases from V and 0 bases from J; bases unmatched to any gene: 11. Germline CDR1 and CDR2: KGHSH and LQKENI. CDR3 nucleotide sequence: TGTGCCAGCTCACCCACATCCAGACAGGGTCTAGCCAAAAACATTCAGTACTTC. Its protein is CASSPTSRQGLAKNIQYF.

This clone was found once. The CDR3 nucleotides read TGTGCCAGCTCTCTAGTAGCGGAGTCCACAGATACGCAGTATTTT. It codes for CASSLVAESTDTQYF. The V and J genes are TRBV18 and TRBJ2-3, with TRBD2 as a possible D gene (6 bases). V gave up 6 bases and J gave up 2 bases, with 15 bases separating them. CDR3 length: 15 amino acids. CDR1 is KGHSH and CDR2 is LQKENI in the germline V gene.

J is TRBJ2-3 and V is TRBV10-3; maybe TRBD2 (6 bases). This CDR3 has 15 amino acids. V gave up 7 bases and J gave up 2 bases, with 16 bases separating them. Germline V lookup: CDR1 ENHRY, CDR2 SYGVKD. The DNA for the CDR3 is TGTGCCATCACCTCAGGGACTTCCGACACAGATACGCAGTATTTT. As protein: CAITSGTSDTDTQYF.

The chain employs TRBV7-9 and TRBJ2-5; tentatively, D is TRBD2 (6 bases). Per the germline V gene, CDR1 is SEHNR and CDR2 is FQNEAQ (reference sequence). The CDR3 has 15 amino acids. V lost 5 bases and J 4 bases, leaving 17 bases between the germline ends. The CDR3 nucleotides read TGTGCCAGCAGCCTTCGGGACGGGAGAGGAGAGACCCAGTACTTC. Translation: CASSLRDGRGETQYF.